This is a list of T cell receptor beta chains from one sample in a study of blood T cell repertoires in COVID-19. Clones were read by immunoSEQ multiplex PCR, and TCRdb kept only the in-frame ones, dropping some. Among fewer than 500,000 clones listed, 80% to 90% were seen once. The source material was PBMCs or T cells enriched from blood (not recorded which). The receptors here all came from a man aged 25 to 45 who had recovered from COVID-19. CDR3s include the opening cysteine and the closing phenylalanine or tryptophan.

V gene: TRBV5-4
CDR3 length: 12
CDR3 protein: CASSSSTYGYTF

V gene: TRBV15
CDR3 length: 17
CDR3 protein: CATSRGFLAGVGETQYF

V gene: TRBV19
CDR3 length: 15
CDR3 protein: CASKPTPRSSHEQYF

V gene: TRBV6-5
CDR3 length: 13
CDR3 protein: CASSYEEGQPQHF

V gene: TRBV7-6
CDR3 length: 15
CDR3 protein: CASSSTSGRTDTQYF

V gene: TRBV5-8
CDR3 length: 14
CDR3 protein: CASSPRGERNGYTF

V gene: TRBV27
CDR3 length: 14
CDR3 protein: CASSVDTPGEKLFF

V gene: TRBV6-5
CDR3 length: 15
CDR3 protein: CASRDRRLVYETQYF

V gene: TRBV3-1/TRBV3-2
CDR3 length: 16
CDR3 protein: CASSLRLAANQETQYF

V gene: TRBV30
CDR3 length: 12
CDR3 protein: CALHKGHYEQYF

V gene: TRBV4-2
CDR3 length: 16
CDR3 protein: CASSRLADANTGELFF

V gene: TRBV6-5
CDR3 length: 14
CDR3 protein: CASSPIRGSYEQYF

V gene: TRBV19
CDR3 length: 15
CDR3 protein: CASRSTVTINQPQHF

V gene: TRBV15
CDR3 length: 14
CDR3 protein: CATSRDTSGETQYF

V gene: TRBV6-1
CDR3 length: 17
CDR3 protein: CASSENGLAGDTGELFF

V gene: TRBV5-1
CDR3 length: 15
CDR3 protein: CASTSDGTLSYEQYF

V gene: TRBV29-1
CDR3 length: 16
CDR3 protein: CSVSPGQGGNTDTQYF

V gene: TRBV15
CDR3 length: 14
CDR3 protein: CATSRDELAYEQYF

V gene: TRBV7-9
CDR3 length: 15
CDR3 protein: CASSSPSTGTNEQYF

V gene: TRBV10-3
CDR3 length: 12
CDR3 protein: CAISEGGYEQYF

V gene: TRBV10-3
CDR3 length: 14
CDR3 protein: CASQLAGETDTQYF

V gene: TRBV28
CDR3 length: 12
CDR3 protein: CASMSSNTEAFF

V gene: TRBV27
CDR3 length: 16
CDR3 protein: CASSLRGGTVNQPQHF

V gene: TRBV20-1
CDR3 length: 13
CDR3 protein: CSASGGVRTEAFF

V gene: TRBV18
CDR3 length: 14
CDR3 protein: CASSPRSSQETQYF

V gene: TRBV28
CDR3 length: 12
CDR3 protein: CASSFGLNGQYF

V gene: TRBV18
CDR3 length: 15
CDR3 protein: CASSPSGSLVNEQFF

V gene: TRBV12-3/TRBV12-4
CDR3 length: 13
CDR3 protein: CASRGLPREGYTF

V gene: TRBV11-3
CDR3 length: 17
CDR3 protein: CASSLRVGGFSYNEQFF

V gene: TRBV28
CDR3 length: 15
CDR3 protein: CASNSGTSGSYEQYF

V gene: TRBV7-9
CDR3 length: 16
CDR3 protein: CASSLDDSGAYNEQFF

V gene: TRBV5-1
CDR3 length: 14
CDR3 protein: CASSLGGGGTEAFF

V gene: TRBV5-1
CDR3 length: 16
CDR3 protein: CASSSGAGNSGNTIYF

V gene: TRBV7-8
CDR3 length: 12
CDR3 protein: CASGGDYNEQFF

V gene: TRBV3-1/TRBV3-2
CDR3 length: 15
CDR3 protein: CASSLGTAANQPQHF

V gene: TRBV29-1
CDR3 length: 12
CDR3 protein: CSVEEGGYGYTF

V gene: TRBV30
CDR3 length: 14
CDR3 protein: CAPRGSGRANEQFF

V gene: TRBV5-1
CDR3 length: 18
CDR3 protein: CASSLDPSGPGYYNEQFF

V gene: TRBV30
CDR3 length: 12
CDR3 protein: CAWSAQGAEAFF

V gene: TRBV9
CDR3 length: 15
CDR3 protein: CASSVSGDSNQPQHF

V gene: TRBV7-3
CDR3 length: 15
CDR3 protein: CASSLATGLNTEAFF

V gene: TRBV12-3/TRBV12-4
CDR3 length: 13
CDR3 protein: CASKSLAQGTQYF

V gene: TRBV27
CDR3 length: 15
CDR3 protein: CASSPHLQGILGYTF

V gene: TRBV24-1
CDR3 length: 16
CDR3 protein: CATSDSGLQGSNEQYF

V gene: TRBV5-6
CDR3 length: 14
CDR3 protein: CASSQEGLGYEQFF

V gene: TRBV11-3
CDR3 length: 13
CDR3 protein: CASSSRDHNEQFF